This TCR beta chain was identified during a study of blood T cell repertoires in COVID-19. In the original processing: Estimation of nucleated cell counts relied on the amplification of reference gene primers. Produced via immunoSEQ multiplex PCR; TCRdb's table is partial and in-frame only. V and J calls and clone size are as listed in that table; D and trimming were resolved from the DNA. The data contain fewer than 80,000 clones, around 89% of them singletons. The CDR3 runs to 12 residues. Trimming took 3 bases from V and 2 from J, leaving 7 bases between them. Germline V gives CDR1 DFQATT, CDR2 SNEGSKA (reference sequence).

The receptor was derived from a human donor in a cohort sampled during active COVID-19. The sample comprised peripheral blood. This rearrangement joins TRBV20-1 to TRBJ1-1; no definite D call. The CDR3: CSASRGNTEAFF. The DNA of the CDR3 is TGCAGTGCTAGTCGGGGAAACACTGAAGCTTTCTTT.